What follows is one T cell receptor beta chain and its context. This receptor's antigen is unknown. Base quality data are lacking; no much larger clone is found one base away. Libraries were made using the immunoSEQ multiplex PCR assay. For the multiplex PCR, a mixture combining 60 forward primers for TCR Vbeta segments and 13 reverse primers for TCR Jbeta segments was used. A multiplex PCR assay on genomic DNA amplified the CDR3 region of rearranged TCR beta genes. The amplified TCR beta libraries were sequenced on the Illumina HiSeq System as 87-base-pair reads. Processing in the source paper ran as follows. In a later analysis, roughly 80 million unique TCR beta chains were counted across the roughly 670 repertoires, and around 10 million of these chains were shared by at least two donors. Raw reads were error-corrected and collapsed into unique sequences by a nearest-neighbor algorithm in which closely related sequences were merged to remove PCR and sequencing errors. V, D and J gene segments were assigned by aligning CDR3 sequences to IMGT reference sequences. For a sequence to be retained, a match of at least six nucleotides was required to both a V gene segment and a J gene segment. A rearrangement counted as productive if the CDR3 had no stop codons and remained in frame with V and J, and every other rearrangement counted as non-productive. CDR3 was defined by IMGT convention, running from the second conserved V-encoded cysteine to the conserved J-encoded phenylalanine. Sequences without an unambiguous match to a single V gene segment were excluded from the earlier analysis of over 500 of the donors. An earlier analysis of around 600 of the donors classified V segments as functional when productive rearrangements were above 56.7% and as segregating when the standard deviation between donors was above 5%. A statistical classification framework was built for diagnosing cytomegalovirus status from the catalog of TCR beta chain sequences. A later analysis assigned V and J genes by comparing TCR nucleotide sequences with IMGT/GENE-DB human TR gene sequences. Using the TCRdist pipeline, a later analysis assigned CDR3 sequences along with most-parsimonious VDJ recombination scenarios. In a later analysis, every TCR beta chain was defined by the combination of its CDR3 amino acid sequence and its V-gene family, and reads without a unique V-gene family were dropped. To address suspected cross-contamination and a sequencing artifact, a later analysis removed approximately 590 highly shared, low-generation-probability nucleotide sequences. A later analysis calculated a clonal expansion index for each public chain from normalized within-repertoire ranks of inferred template counts. In a later analysis, generation probabilities were computed using a VDJ recombination model fitted to out-of-frame rearrangements, and the results were checked against IGoR. A later analysis scored TCR-TCR, TCR-HLA and TCR-CMV co-occurrence with hypergeometric tests, applying a repertoire-size bias correction to TCR pairs. In a later analysis, false discovery rates were estimated by permuting HLA or CMV assignments 20 times. In a later analysis, co-occurring TCRs were grouped using DBSCAN, with TCRdist sequence similarity added in when clustering inside HLA-allele-positive subsets. Co-occurrence clustering excluded repertoires with fewer than 30,000 or more than 120,000 public chains, plus five with anomalous nucleotide sharing. The source is immuneACCESS, and TCRdb retained only in-frame sequences with V and J called. Part of the clones is not carried over; for the studies checked, unresolved V genes explain less than half of this, and the remainder is unexplained. V and J calls and clone size are as listed in that table; D and trimming were resolved from the DNA. Present in this sample are about 170,000 clones, around 76% of which were seen just once. The top ten constitute just over 2% of the sample.

The source of the sample is a study of cytomegalovirus exposure and HLA in healthy donors (dated by TCRdb to about 2017). With regard to the full study: According to an earlier analysis of 587 of the donors, 200 million or so T cells yielded some 120 million unique TCR beta sequences and about 300 Gb of sequence data. An early release covering roughly 640 HLA-typed donors comprised approximately 290 gigabases of sequencing data and tens of millions of unique TCR sequences. Among the approximately 400 genotyped donors, about 85% belonged to the genetic ancestry cluster associated with self-reported Caucasian donors. The study aimed to test whether cataloging public T cell receptors could reveal signatures of past pathogen exposure. The T cell repertoires of some 700 subjects were profiled by immunosequencing and related to cytomegalovirus serostatus. A separate validation cohort of approximately 120 different subjects was used in addition to the 666-subject first cohort. To predict cytomegalovirus infection status, the study brought together high-throughput TCR immunosequencing, statistical association of individual TCRs with disease status, and machine learning. To study patterns of TCR occurrence, a later analysis re-analyzed previously published TCR beta repertoires from 666 donors and added high-resolution HLA genotyping. The later analysis used no new phenotypic data to find candidate immune exposures, relying instead on TCR beta sequences and their occurrence across donors. An earlier analysis of several hundred of the donors used high-throughput TCR beta sequencing to judge whether each TCR beta V gene segment behaved as functional or pseudogenic. Alongside the repertoire data, information on donor age, sex, ethnicity and CMV serostatus was compiled. A later genetic analysis took genome-wide SNP genotypes for 398 of the 666 donors and used that subset as a discovery cohort. All discovery cohort repertoires had been generated on a single sequencing platform. HLA typing covered class I and class II loci at four-digit resolution. Typing coverage differed by locus: A, B, C, DRB1 and DQB1 were typed in roughly 620-630 donors, DQA1 in roughly 510, DPA1 in 600 to 610, and DPB1 in 472. Four to six DR-DQ haplotypes were handled as single units for association and clustering, since linkage in the cohort was strong. Across approximately 400 genotyped donors of the cohort, an average of approximately 220,000 unique TCR beta nucleotide sequences per donor were sequenced, and roughly 18% of those sequences were non-productive. Broader findings and caveats from the paper: Because counts were too low, fewer than 20 rarely observed V segments, including chromosome 9 orphons, were excluded from the earlier analysis of about 500 of the donors. The classifier was reported to diagnose cytomegalovirus status with high specificity and sensitivity in both the original cohort and the validation cohort. Roughly uniform sequencing depth across donors was assumed in presence/absence analyses, although this assumption may not hold. A later analysis reported that several top co-occurrence clusters appeared linked to parvovirus B19, influenza, CMV and Epstein-Barr virus. For the cohort, immune exposure information was limited to CMV serostatus. A later genetic analysis reported fewer N-insertions in productive TCRs among donors in an Asian-associated ancestry cluster than the roughly 620-donor mean. Because HLA typing was unavailable for some donors at each locus, only the typed subset was used in association tests. When HLA alleles, especially DR and DQ, strongly co-occurred, TCR associations were difficult to assign to individual alleles. In this cohort, only TCR beta chains were sequenced, and detectable features were limited by the absence of alpha or paired-chain data. A further reported finding was that TCR beta sequences accurately predicted the HLA-A and HLA-B alleles for most subjects in the first cohort. According to the authors, the approach could potentially be generalized to other disease states and immunological phenotypes. Some IMGT-functional V segments, including TRBV6-2 and TRBV6-3, could not be distinguished by the 87-base-pair reads and were therefore excluded. In a later analysis, most CMV-associated TCR beta chains were found to appear HLA-restricted, with HLA associations seemingly driven largely by CMV exposure. In a later analysis, HLA-associated TCR beta chains were found to be more clonally expanded and to have lower generation probabilities than equally common non-associated chains. In an earlier analysis of 587 of the donors, most TCR beta V segments were observed in productive rearrangements about 87% or about 30% of the time, broadly matching IMGT annotations. Most TCR sequences were seen in very few donors, while some public TCRs were found in many individuals. In a later analysis, some 17,000 TCR beta sequences were associated with specific HLA alleles at a false discovery rate of 0.05. An association between a missense DCLRE1C variant and V-gene and J-gene trimming of TCR beta chains was found in a later genetic analysis and replicated in an independent cohort. A cluster of highly shared sequence variants was judged likely to be a technical artifact of the sequencing pipeline. In the study, 150 to 200 TCR beta chains were listed as associated with cytomegalovirus. In a later analysis, TCR association rates were found to vary across HLA loci, with the most associated TCRs seen for DRB1 alleles and the fewest for HLA-C alleles. Linkage disequilibrium might explain the correlated functional status among segregating V segments, but an unknown experimental factor could not be excluded. A few of the identified cytomegalovirus-associated TCR beta chains were confirmed in vitro to be specific for cytomegalovirus antigens.

In total, fewer than 750 healthy bone marrow donors made up the cohort. At the time of sampling, every cohort member was nominally healthy, though immune exposures that went unrecorded were likely present. The donor tested CMV seropositive and was one of the 289 seropositive cohort members. A peripheral blood sample was collected from each donor, and TCR beta sequencing was performed on peripheral blood mononuclear cells. Genomic DNA extraction from the blood cell samples was performed with the Qiagen DNeasy Blood Extraction Kit. CDR1 is given as MGHRA and CDR2 as YSYEKL, both from the germline V gene. The CDR3 goes from the cysteine to the phenylalanine over 14 residues. Only the CDR3 region is kept as DNA, spanning 42 bases read in frame from base 1. V trim: 2 bases; J trim: 2 bases; unmatched bases: 0.

Material: PBMCs. The rearranged segments are TRBV4-1 and TRBJ1-5; 7 of the junction bases match TRBD1. This TCR came from a woman under 40 in good health and CMV-seropositive. CDR3 sequence: CASSQTGGNQPQHF. The bases are TGCGCCAGCAGCCAAACAGGGGGCAATCAGCCCCAGCATTTT.